These 23 T cell receptor beta chains originate from one sample sequenced in a study of cytomegalovirus exposure and HLA in healthy donors. It was with 60 Vbeta and 13 Jbeta primers that the PCR ran. The assay was immunoSEQ multiplex PCR, and TCRdb's table has in-frame clones only and misses some. This table holds around 100,000 clones, 70% found once. Sequenced material: PBMCs. Receptors originate from a young man in good health and CMV-seropositive.

The CDR3 reads CASGAETQYF. CDR3 in DNA: TGTGCCAGTGGAGCCGAGACCCAGTACTTC. The chain has TRBV9 and TRBJ2-5; unclear D gene. Trimming left V 8 bases short and J 5 bases short, with 7 bases between. The CDR3 is 10 residues long. Looked up from germline, CDR1 is SGDLS and CDR2 is YYNGEE.

The chain uses TRBV5-5 and TRBJ1-6, with 7 bases lining up with TRBD1. Per germline, CDR1 SGHKS and CDR2 YYEKEE (reference sequence). V dropped 0 bases and J dropped 9; count of bases not matched to a gene: 9. The CDR3 extends over 16 amino acids. DNA for the CDR3: TGTGCCAGCAGCTTGGCCGGCGGGACAGTCAGTTCACCCCTCCACTTT. Translated, it gives CASSLAGGTVSSPLHF.

Only a few counts were recorded for this clone. The V and J genes are TRBV6-1 and TRBJ2-2; tentatively, D is TRBD1 (5 bases). The CDR3 length is 14 residues. From germline, CDR1 is MNHNS and CDR2 SASEGT. The V and J ends lost 10 bases and 4 bases respectively, with 16 bases between them. The CDR3 region has the DNA TGTGCCATCAGAGGTAGACAGACCACCGGGGAGCTGTTTTTT. Translated, it gives CAIRGRQTTGELFF.

The V and J genes are TRBV7-9 and TRBJ2-1; D gene uncertain. Deletions cut 1 base from V and 10 bases from J, with 23 bases between. Germline CDR1 and CDR2: SEHNR and FQNEAQ (reference sequence). There are 17 residues in the CDR3. The CDR3 nucleotides are TGTGCCAGCAGCTTAGAATTGCGGATAGCCTTAGTTCGGGAGCAGTTCTTC. It yields the protein CASSLELRIALVREQFF.

The V and J genes are TRBV11-3 and TRBJ1-1; 8 bases agree with TRBD1. Losses at the gene ends were 1 base for V and 2 bases for J; bases not matched to a gene: 6. Germline lookup yields CDR1 SGHNT and CDR2 YENEEA. The CDR3 runs to 16 residues. The CDR3 nucleotides are TGTGCCAGCAGCTTAGGGCAGGGGGCGCGAAACACTGAAGCTTTCTTT. Translation gives CASSLGQGARNTEAFF.

The rearrangement uses TRBV28 and TRBJ1-1; 8 bases are a match to TRBD1. V shed 4 bases, J shed 4 bases, and the junction held 8 bases outside the gene matches. Germline CDR1 MDHEN, CDR2 SYDVKM. The CDR3 length is 15 residues. The CDR3 reads CASSWTGFPFTEAFF. The CDR3 DNA is TGTGCCAGCAGTTGGACAGGGTTTCCTTTCACTGAAGCTTTCTTT.

The V call is TRBV30, the J call TRBJ1-5; a weak D match, TRBD1 (6 bases). Trimming shortened V by 5 bases and J by 3 bases, and 11 bases separated the two germline ends. Germline-derived CDR1 and CDR2 are GTSNPN and SVGIG (reference sequence). This CDR3 is built from 13 residues. The CDR3 DNA sequence: TGTGCCTGGGGCAGGGGCCCCAATCAGCCCCAGCATTTT. Protein sequence: CAWGRGPNQPQHF.

The chain is built from TRBV19 and TRBJ2-2, with a tentative D call TRBD1 (5 bases). V was trimmed by 7 bases and J by 2 bases, leaving 20 bases between them. The germline V gene encodes CDR1 LNHDA and CDR2 SQIVND (reference sequence). The CDR3 has 17 residues. This CDR3 is CASIQGAASLNTGELFF. The CDR3 DNA is TGTGCCAGTATTCAAGGGGCAGCGAGTTTAAACACCGGGGAGCTGTTTTTT.

The V call is TRBV6-5, the J call TRBJ2-7, with D perhaps matching TRBD1 (6 bases). Per germline, CDR1 MNHEY and CDR2 SVGAGI. Trimming took 0 bases from V and 3 from J, leaving 15 bases between them. The CDR3 is made up of 16 amino acids. The CDR3 region is CASSYSQGQVDYEQYF. CDR3 DNA: TGTGCCAGCAGTTACTCGCAGGGGCAGGTCGACTACGAGCAGTACTTC.

The chain combines TRBV5-1 with TRBJ1-3; 11 bases map to TRBD1. The J segment lost 0 bases and the V segment lost 5 bases, leaving 7 bases of the junction unmatched. CDR3 length: 17 amino acids. The germline gives CDR1 SGHRS, CDR2 YFSETQ. CDR3 bases: TGCGCCAGCAGGTCCGGGACAGGGGGGAGCTCTGGAAACACCATATATTTT. Residues: CASRSGTGGSSGNTIYF.

The chain joins TRBV9 to TRBJ2-3; D not resolved. Trimming pared 0 bases from V and 0 bases from J, leaving 5 bases between. This CDR3 has 14 amino acids. Germline assignment: CDR1 SGDLS and CDR2 YYNGEE. CDR3 coding DNA: TGTGCCAGCAGCGTAGATCCTAGCACAGATACGCAGTATTTT. Amino acids: CASSVDPSTDTQYF.

The chain combines TRBV6-1 with TRBJ1-1; 7 nucleotides match TRBD1. This CDR3 contains 14 residues. Germline lookup yields CDR1 MNHNS and CDR2 SASEGT. With V trimmed by 4 bases and J by 2 bases, 4 bases remained unmatched. CDR3 loop: CASSVGQVNTEAFF. CDR3 nucleotides: TGTGCCAGCAGTGTAGGACAGGTTAACACTGAAGCTTTCTTT.

The genes are TRBV15 and TRBJ1-1; no definite D call. The CDR3 is made up of 14 amino acids. Germline loops: CDR1 LNHNV, CDR2 YYDKDF (reference sequence). With 6 bases removed from V and 1 base from J, the gap between germline ends came to 12 bases. The CDR3 here is CATSSDIQNTEAFF. The DNA for the CDR3 is TGTGCCACCAGTTCCGACATACAGAACACTGAAGCTTTCTTT.

The V call is TRBV5-1, the J call TRBJ2-7, with 8 bases fitting TRBD2. The CDR3 has 14 amino acids. The V segment lost 0 bases and the J segment 3 bases; nucleotides outside the gene matches: 2. Germline V lookup: CDR1 SGHRS, CDR2 YFSETQ. The DNA for the CDR3 is TGCGCCAGCAGCTTGGCGGGGGGGGACTACGAGCAGTACTTC. Translating gives CASSLAGGDYEQYF.

This clone was observed a few times. The chain employs TRBV11-2 and TRBJ2-1; 9 positions agree with TRBD2. The length of the CDR3 is 16 residues. Germline CDR1 and CDR2: SGHAT and FQNNGV. The junction had 2 bases not matched to a gene; V was cut back by 1 base and J by 1 base. DNA of the CDR3: TGTGCCAGCAGCTTAGGGAGCGGGGGGTCCTACAATGAGCAGTTCTTC. It encodes CASSLGSGGSYNEQFF.

Remarks on this clone: This CDR3 is also generated by other DNA sequences in the sample. The rearrangement joins TRBV5-1 to TRBJ2-3; D might be TRBD2 (5 bases). The CDR3 is made up of 14 amino acids. From germline, CDR1 is SGHRS and CDR2 YFSETQ. The V gene lost 0 bases and the J gene lost 0 bases, with 5 bases spanning the gap. The CDR3 loop is CASSLAGSTDTQYF. The CDR3 DNA reads as TGCGCCAGCAGCTTGGCGGGAAGCACAGATACGCAGTATTTT.

The CDR3 nucleotides are TGTGCCAGCAGCCCGACAGGGAACTATGGCTACACCTTC. Residues: CASSPTGNYGYTF. The genes are TRBV7-2 and TRBJ1-2; 7 bases are shared with TRBD1. The CDR3 is made up of 13 amino acids. Germline CDR1 is SGHTA and CDR2 is FQGNSA. The junction had 2 bases not matched to a gene; V was cut back by 5 bases and J by 2 bases.

V and J are TRBV10-3 and TRBJ2-5, with D possibly TRBD2 on 6 matching bases. V was trimmed by 10 bases and J by 5 bases, leaving 11 bases between them. CDR1 ENHRY and CDR2 SYGVKD come from the germline V gene. The CDR3 consists of 11 residues. The CDR3 here is CATVGGETQYF. The CDR3 nucleotides are TGTGCCACCGTGGGAGGTGAGACCCAGTACTTC.

This clone has more than one count but fewer than ten. CDR3 region: CASSQDGTQNTEAFF. The CDR3 DNA sequence: TGCGCCAGCAGCCAAGATGGGACACAGAACACTGAAGCTTTCTTT. The chain couples TRBV4-1 to TRBJ1-1; the D gene is possibly TRBD1 (6 bases). Germline V lookup: CDR1 MGHRA, CDR2 YSYEKL. CDR3 size: 15 residues. Trimming took 0 bases from V and 1 from J, leaving 9 bases between them.

J is TRBJ1-2 and V is TRBV30; 10 positions agree with TRBD1. V shed 3 bases and J 5 bases; nucleotides not matched to a gene: 9. Germline lookup yields CDR1 GTSNPN and CDR2 SVGIG (reference sequence). CDR3 length: 15 residues. CDR3 nucleotide sequence: TGTGCCTGGAGCACCAGACAGGGGGCAGGTTATGGCTACACCTTC. It specifies CAWSTRQGAGYGYTF.

The chain recombines TRBV27 with TRBJ2-2; 8 nucleotides agree with TRBD2. Germline CDR1 is MNHEY and CDR2 is SMNVEV (reference sequence). CDR3 length: 18 residues. With V trimmed by 1 base and J by 4 bases, 11 bases remained unmatched. The CDR3: CASSLWAGRAQGTGELFF. CDR3 in DNA: TGTGCCAGCAGTTTATGGGCCGGGAGGGCTCAAGGCACCGGGGAGCTGTTTTTT.

The chain joins TRBV29-1 to TRBJ1-4; D call uncertain. V lost 1 base and J lost 8, with 5 bases in between. Germline CDR1 reads SQVTM; CDR2 reads ANQGSEA. This CDR3 is 11 amino acids long. The CDR3 nucleotides are TGCAGCGTTGAAGGCGGAGAAAAACTGTTTTTT. The encoded protein is CSVEGGEKLFF.

This chain uses TRBV6-5 with TRBJ1-2; D may be TRBD1 (6 bases). The CDR3 extends over 14 amino acids. Deletions cut 5 bases from V and 0 bases from J, with 10 bases between. The germline V gene encodes CDR1 MNHEY and CDR2 SVGAGI. The CDR3 loop is CASSRDTTNYGYTF. CDR3 DNA: TGTGCCAGCAGTCGGGACACAACTAACTATGGCTACACCTTC.